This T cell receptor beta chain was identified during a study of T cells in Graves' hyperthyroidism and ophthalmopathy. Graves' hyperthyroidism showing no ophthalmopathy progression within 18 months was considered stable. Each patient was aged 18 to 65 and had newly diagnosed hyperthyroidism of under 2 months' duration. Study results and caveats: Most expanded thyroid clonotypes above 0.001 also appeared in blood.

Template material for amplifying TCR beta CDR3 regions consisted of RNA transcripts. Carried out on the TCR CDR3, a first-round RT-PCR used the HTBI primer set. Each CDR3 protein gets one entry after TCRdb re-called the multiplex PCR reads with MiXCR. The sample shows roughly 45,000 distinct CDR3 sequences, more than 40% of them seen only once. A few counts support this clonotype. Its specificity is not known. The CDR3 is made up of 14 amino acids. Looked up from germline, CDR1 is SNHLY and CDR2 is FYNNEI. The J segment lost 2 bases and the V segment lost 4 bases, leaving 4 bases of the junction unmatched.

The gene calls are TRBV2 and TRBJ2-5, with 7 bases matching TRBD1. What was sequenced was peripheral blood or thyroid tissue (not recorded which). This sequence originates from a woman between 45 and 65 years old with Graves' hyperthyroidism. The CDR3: CASSGGQLQETQYF. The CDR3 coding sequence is TGTGCCAGCAGTGGGGGACAGCTTCAAGAGACCCAGTACTTC.